Following are 5 T cell receptor beta chains from one sample sequenced in a study of CD8 T cells in Susac syndrome. RNA, at about 0.45 to 1 ug, was reverse transcribed with random hexamers. TCRdb reprocessed the immunoSEQ multiplex PCR reads via MiXCR and lists one record per CDR3 protein. The repertoire holds 150,000 to 200,000 distinct CDR3 sequences, with nearly 95% as singletons. Sequenced sample: CD4+ T cells from PBMCs. All receptors come from a human donor with multiple sclerosis.

The rearrangement joins TRBV11-2 to TRBJ2-6, with 7 nucleotides matching TRBD1. Germline values: CDR1 SGHAT, CDR2 FQNNGV. This CDR3 region has 14 residues. The ends lost 6 bases at V and 2 bases at J; junction bases unmatched: 1. CDR3 DNA sequence: TGTGCCAGCAGGGACAGGACTGGGGCCAACGTCCTGACTTTC. Translation gives CASRDRTGANVLTF.

This chain links TRBV11-2 with TRBJ2-3; D may match TRBD1 or TRBD2 (5 bases each). Trimming took off 1 base at V and 6 bases at J, with 8 bases between the two ends. CDR1 and CDR2 (germline): SGHAT, FQNNGV. The CDR3 length is 13 residues. The CDR3 sequence: CASSLAGSDTQYF. The DNA for the CDR3 is TGTGCCAGCAGCTTAGCAGGGAGTGATACGCAGTATTTT.

V is TRBV29-1 and J is TRBJ2-5; D is perhaps TRBD2 (5 bases). Germline CDR1 is SQVTM and CDR2 is ANQGSEA. This CDR3 contains 14 residues. CDR3 in DNA: TGCAGTGCCCACGGACTCTTGACTAAAGAGACCCAGTACTTC. Protein product: CSAHGLLTKETQYF. The full variable domain, in which reference TRBV29-1 and TRBJ2-5 provide the parts outside the CDR3, is SAVISQKPSRDICQRGTSLTIQCQVDSQVTMMFWYRQQPGQSLTLIATANQGSEATYESGFVIDKFPISRPNLTFSTLTVSNMSPEDSSIYLCSAHGLLTKETQYFGPGTRLLVL.

This chain links TRBV14 with TRBJ2-5; D possibly corresponds to TRBD1 (6 bases). In germline, CDR1 is SGHDN, CDR2 FVKESK. The CDR3 is made up of 14 amino acids. Deletions cut 4 bases from V and 4 bases from J, with 13 bases between. Here the CDR3 DNA reads TGTGCCAGCAGCCGTCAGGGGTCGGGAGAGACCCAGTACTTC. Translated: CASSRQGSGETQYF.

The chain uses TRBV3-1 and TRBJ2-5; 8 positions agree with TRBD2. The length of the CDR3 is 15 residues. Germline CDR1 LGHDT, CDR2 YNNKEL (reference sequence). V was pared by 1 base and J by 2 bases, with 3 bases of the junction left unmatched. The CDR3 loop reads CASSQALAGQETQYF. The CDR3 DNA follows: TGTGCCAGCAGCCAAGCCCTAGCGGGTCAAGAGACCCAGTACTTC.